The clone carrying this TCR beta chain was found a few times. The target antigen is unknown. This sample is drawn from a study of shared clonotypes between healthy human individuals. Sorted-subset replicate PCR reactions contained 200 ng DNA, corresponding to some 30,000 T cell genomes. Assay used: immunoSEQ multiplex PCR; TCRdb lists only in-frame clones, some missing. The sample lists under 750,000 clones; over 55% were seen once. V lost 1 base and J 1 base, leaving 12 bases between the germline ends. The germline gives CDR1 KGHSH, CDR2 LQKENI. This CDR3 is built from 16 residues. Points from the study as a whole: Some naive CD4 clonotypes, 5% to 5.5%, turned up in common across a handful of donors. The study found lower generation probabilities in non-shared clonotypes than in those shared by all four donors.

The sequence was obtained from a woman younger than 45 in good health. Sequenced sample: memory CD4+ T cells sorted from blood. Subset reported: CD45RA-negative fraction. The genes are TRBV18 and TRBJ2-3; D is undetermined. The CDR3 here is CASSPLGGFGTDTQYF. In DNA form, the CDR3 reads TGTGCCAGCTCACCACTCGGTGGCTTCGGCACAGATACGCAGTATTTT.